One T cell receptor beta chain is described in this entry. The CDR3 extends over 14 amino acids. Germline CDR1 is MGHRA and CDR2 is YSYEKL. V lost 5 bases and J lost 7, with 17 bases in between. The sample originates from a study of T-cell reconstitution after alpha-beta-depleted transplantation in children. The authors prepared the TCRbeta library with unique molecular identifiers. TCRdb analysed the PCR reads with MiXCR anew, one entry per CDR3 protein. The sample consists of 500,000 to 600,000 distinct CDR3 sequences, around 16% of them appearing once. This TCR was sampled from a human donor who donated a stem cell graft to a child with acute lymphoblastic leukemia. V and J are TRBV4-1 and TRBJ1-1; D remains unclear. The source was PBMCs from the stem cell graft donor, collected from the stem cell graft. The CDR3 loop reads CASSDIGRALEAFF. CDR3 nucleotides: TGCGCCAGCAGCGACATTGGCAGAGCCCTTGAAGCTTTCTTT.